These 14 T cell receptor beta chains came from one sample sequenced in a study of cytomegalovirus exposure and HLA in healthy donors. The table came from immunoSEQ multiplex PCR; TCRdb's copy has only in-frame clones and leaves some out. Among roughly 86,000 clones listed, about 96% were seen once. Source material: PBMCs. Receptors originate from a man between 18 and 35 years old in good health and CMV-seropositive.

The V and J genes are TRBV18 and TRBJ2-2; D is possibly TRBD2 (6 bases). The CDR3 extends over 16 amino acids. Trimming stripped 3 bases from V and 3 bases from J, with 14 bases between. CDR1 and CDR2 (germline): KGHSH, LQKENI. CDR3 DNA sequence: TGTGCCAGCTCACCCTGGGCCGGGGGTGACACCGGGGAGCTGTTTTTT. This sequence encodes CASSPWAGGDTGELFF.

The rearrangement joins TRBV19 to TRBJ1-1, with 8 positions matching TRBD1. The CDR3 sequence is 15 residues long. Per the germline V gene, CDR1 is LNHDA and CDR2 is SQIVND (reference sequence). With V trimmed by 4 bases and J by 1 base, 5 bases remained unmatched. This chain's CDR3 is CASSKQTGGNTEAFF. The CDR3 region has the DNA TGTGCCAGTAGTAAACAAACAGGGGGGAACACTGAAGCTTTCTTT.

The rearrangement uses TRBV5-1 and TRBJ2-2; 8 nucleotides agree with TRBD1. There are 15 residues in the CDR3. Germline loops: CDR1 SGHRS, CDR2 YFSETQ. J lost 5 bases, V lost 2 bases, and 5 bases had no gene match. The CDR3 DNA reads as TGCGCCAGCAGCTTTACAGGGGGTAATACCGGGGAGCTGTTTTTT. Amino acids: CASSFTGGNTGELFF.

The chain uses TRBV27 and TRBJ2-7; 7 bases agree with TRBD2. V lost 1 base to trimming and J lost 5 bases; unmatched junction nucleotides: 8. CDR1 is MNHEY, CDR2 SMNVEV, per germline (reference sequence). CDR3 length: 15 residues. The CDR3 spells CASSLYLAEENEQYF. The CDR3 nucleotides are TGTGCCAGCAGTTTATATCTAGCGGAAGAGAACGAGCAGTACTTC.

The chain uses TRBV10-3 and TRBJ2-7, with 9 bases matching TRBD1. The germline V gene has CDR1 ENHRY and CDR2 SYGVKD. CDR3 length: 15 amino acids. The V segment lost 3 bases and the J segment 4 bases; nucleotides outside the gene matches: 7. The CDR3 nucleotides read TGTGCCATCAGTGAAGCCGGGACAGGGATATACGAGCAGTACTTC. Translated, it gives CAISEAGTGIYEQYF.

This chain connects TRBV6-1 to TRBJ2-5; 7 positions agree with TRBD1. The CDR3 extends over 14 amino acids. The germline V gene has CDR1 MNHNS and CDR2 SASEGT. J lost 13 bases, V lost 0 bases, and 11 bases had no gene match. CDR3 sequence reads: CASSEAPTGVSLYF. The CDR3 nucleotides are TGTGCCAGCAGTGAAGCACCCACAGGGGTATCATTGTACTTC.

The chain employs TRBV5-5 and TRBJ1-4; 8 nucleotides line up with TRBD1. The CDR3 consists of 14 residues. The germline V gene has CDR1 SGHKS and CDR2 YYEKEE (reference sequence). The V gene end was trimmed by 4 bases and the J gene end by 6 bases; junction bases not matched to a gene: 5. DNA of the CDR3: TGTGCCAGCAGCCAGGGGGCAGTGGATGAAAAACTGTTTTTT. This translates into CASSQGAVDEKLFF. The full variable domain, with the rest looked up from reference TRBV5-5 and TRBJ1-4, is DAGVTQSPTHLIKTRGQQVTLRCSPISGHKSVSWYQQVLGQGPQFIFQYYEKEERGRGNFPDRFSARQFPNYSSELNVNALLLGDSALYLCASSQGAVDEKLFFGSGTQLSVL.

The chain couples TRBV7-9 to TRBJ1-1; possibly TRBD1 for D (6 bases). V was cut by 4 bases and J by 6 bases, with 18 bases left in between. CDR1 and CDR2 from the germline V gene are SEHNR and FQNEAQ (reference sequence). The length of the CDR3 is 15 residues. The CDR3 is CASSSPSQGAAEAFF. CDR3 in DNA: TGTGCCAGCAGCTCTCCGTCACAGGGTGCGGCTGAAGCTTTCTTT.

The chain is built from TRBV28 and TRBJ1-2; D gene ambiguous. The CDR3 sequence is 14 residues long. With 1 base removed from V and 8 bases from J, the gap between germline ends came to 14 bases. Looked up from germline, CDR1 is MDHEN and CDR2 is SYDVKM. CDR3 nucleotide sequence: TGTGCCAGCAGTTTATCCACCCTAGGAGCAGGCTACACCTTC. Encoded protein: CASSLSTLGAGYTF.

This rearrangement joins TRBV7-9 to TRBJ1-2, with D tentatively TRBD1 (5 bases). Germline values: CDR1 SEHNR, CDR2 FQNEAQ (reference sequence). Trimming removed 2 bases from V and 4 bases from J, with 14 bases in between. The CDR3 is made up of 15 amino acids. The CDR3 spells CASSLSLQAIYGYTF. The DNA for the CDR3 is TGTGCCAGCAGCTTAAGTCTACAGGCTATCTATGGCTACACCTTC. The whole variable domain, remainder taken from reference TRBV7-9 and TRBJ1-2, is DTGVSQNPRHKITKRGQNVTFRCDPISEHNRLYWYRQTLGQGPEFLTYFQNEAQLEKSRLLSDRFSAERPKGSFSTLEIQRTEQGDSAMYLCASSLSLQAIYGYTFGSGTRLTVV.

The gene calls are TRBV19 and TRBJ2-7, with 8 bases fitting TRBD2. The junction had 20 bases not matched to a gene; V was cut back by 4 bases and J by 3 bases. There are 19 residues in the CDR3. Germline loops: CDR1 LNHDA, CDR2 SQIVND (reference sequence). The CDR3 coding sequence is TGTGCCAGTAGTAGCGGGAGGACCCTTCACCCTGGCATAGGCTACGAGCAGTACTTC. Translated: CASSSGRTLHPGIGYEQYF.

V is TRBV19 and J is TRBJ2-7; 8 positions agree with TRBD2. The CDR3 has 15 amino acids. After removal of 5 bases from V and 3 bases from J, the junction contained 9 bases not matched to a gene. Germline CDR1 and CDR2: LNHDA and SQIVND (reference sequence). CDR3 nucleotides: TGTGCCAGTAGTCAGGCTAGCGGGTTAGACTACGAGCAGTACTTC. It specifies CASSQASGLDYEQYF.

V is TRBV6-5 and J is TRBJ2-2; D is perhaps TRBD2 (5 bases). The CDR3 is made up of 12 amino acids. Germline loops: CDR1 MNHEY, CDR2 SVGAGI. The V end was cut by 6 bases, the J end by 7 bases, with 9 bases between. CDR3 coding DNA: TGTGCCAGCAGCGAGGGATTCGGGGAGCTGTTTTTT. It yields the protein CASSEGFGELFF.

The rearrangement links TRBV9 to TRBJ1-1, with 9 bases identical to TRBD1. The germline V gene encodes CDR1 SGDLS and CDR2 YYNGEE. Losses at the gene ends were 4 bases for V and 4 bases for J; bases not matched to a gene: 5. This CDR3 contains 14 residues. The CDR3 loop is CASSRQGEGTEAFF. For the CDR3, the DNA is TGTGCCAGCAGCCGACAGGGGGAAGGCACTGAAGCTTTCTTT.